This entry is about one T cell receptor (beta chain). Its antigen remains unknown. One entry per CDR3 protein, called by TCRdb with MiXCR from the 5' RACE reads. The sample records 1.5 million to 2 million distinct CDR3 sequences, roughly 35% being singletons. These data originate in a study of identical twins. Findings and limits, study-wide: These conclusions were based on statistical analysis (cross-sectional, not following the same donors).

This clonotype was obtained from a newborn girl in good health. The material sequenced was cord blood.

The CDR3 sequence: CASSYTRDRPNYGYTF. In DNA form, the CDR3 reads TGTGCCAGCAGCTACACCCGGGACAGGCCCAACTATGGCTACACCTTC. The rearrangement uses TRBV13 and TRBJ1-2; 8 bases are a match to TRBD1. This CDR3 has 16 residues. CDR1 and CDR2 from the germline V gene are PRHDT and FYEKMQ (reference sequence). The V segment lost 4 bases and the J segment 2 bases; nucleotides outside the gene matches: 9.